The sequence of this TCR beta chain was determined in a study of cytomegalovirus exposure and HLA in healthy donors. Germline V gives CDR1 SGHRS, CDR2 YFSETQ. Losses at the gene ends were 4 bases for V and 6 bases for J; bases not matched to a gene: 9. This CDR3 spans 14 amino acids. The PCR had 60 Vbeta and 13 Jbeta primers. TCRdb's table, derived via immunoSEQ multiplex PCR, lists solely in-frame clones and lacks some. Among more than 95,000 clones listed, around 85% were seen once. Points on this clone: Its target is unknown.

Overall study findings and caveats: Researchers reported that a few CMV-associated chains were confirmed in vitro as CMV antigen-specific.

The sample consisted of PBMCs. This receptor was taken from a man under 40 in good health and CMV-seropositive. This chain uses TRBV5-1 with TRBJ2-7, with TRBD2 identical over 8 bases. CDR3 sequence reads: CASSTGLAGPEQYF. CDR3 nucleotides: TGCGCCAGCAGCACTGGACTAGCTGGGCCCGAGCAGTACTTC. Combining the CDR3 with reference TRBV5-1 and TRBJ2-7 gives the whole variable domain KAGVTQTPRYLIKTRGQQVTLSCSPISGHRSVSWYQQTPGQGLQFLFEYFSETQRNKGNFPGRFSGRQFSNSRSEMNVSTLELGDSALYLCASSTGLAGPEQYFGPGTRLTVT.